This record looks at one T cell receptor (beta chain) sequence and its context. Antigen specificity is unknown. This sample is part of a study of cytomegalovirus exposure and HLA in healthy donors. Whole-study results and caveats: By HLA locus, TCR association rates varied in a later analysis, with DRB1 showing the most and HLA-C the fewest. Apart from CMV serostatus, no immune exposure information was available. An apparent linkage of common viral pathogens to several of the most significant clusters emerged in a later analysis.

The CDR3 runs to 15 residues. The V and J ends lost 4 bases and 5 bases, in that order; junction bases with no gene match: 8. Germline V lookup: CDR1 MGHDK, CDR2 SYGVNS. Primers for the PCR totalled 60 Vbeta and 13 Jbeta. The repertoire was sequenced with immunoSEQ multiplex PCR; TCRdb's copy has only in-frame clones and lacks some. The sample has about 160,000 clones; less than 90% are singletons. The sample taken for sequencing was PBMCs. The receptor was derived from a man aged 25-45 years in good health and CMV-seronegative. This chain connects TRBV25-1 to TRBJ1-1, with 9 bases that match TRBD1. In DNA, the CDR3 is TGTGCCAGCAGTGCCTCCACAGGGGGCTATACTGAAGCTTTCTTT. This translates into CASSASTGGYTEAFF.